The rows below give T cell receptor beta chains drawn from one sample of a study of T cell responses to AZD1222 COVID-19 vaccine. Assay used: immunoSEQ multiplex PCR; TCRdb lists only in-frame clones, some missing. The sample lists around 140,000 clones, approximately 85% seen once, with less than 9.5% in the top ten. The input for sequencing was peripheral blood, taken 28 days after the second dose of the MenACWY control vaccine. These receptors were collected from an adult who received the MenACWY meningococcal vaccine as a control. CDR3s include the opening cysteine and the closing phenylalanine or tryptophan. The D gene is left open where the match is weak. The size entry is marked missing in some rows and otherwise reads once, few, many or a size class.

.	TRBV3-1/TRBV3-2	TRBJ1-1	once	CASSQGGGPEAFF	TGTGCCAGCAGCCAAGGCGGGGGGCCTGAAGCTTTCTTT
TRBD2	TRBV5-4	TRBJ2-2	.	CASRTRSGGGTGELFF	TGTGCCAGCAGGACTCGCAGCGGGGGCGGAACCGGGGAGCTGTTTTTT
.	TRBV7-8	TRBJ1-6	.	CASSLAGGSPLHF	TGTGCCAGCAGCTTAGCCGGGGGTTCACCCCTCCACTTT
TRBD2	TRBV2	TRBJ2-2	.	CASRKESGEGPTGELFF	TGTGCCAGCCGCAAAGAGTCGGGGGAGGGCCCCACCGGGGAGCTGTTTTTT
TRBD2	TRBV24-1	TRBJ2-3	.	CATSELGLAGSTDTQYF	TGTGCCACCAGTGAACTGGGACTAGCGGGGAGCACAGATACGCAGTATTTT
TRBD1	TRBV5-5	TRBJ1-1	.	CASSLGGTGTHTEAFF	TGTGCCAGCAGCTTGGGGGGGACAGGGACGCACACTGAAGCTTTCTTT
TRBD2	TRBV18	TRBJ2-1	.	CASSPALGLAIEQFF	TGTGCCAGCTCACCTGCGCTGGGACTAGCGATAGAGCAGTTCTTC
.	TRBV15	TRBJ1-6	once	CATSRGRPVDSPLHF	TGTGCCACCAGCAGGGGGCGCCCCGTTGATTCACCCCTCCACTTT
.	TRBV4-2	TRBJ2-1	.	CASSQVAVQGNEQFF	TGTGCCAGCAGCCAAGTAGCGGTCCAGGGCAATGAGCAGTTCTTC
TRBD2	TRBV9	TRBJ2-3	.	CASSVAGGSGDTQYF	TGTGCCAGCAGCGTAGCGGGGGGATCCGGAGATACGCAGTATTTT